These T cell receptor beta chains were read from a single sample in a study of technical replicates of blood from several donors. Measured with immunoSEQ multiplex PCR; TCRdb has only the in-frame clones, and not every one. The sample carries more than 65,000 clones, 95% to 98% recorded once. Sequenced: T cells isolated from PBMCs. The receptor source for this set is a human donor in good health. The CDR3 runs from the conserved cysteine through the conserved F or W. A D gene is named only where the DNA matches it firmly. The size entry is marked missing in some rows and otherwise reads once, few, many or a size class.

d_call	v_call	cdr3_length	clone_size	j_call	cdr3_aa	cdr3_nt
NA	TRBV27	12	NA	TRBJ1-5	CASNTGSQPQHF	TGTGCCAGCAATACGGGGAGTCAGCCCCAGCATTTT
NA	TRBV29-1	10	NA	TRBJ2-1	CSVVTREQFF	TGCAGCGTTGTAACCAGAGAGCAGTTCTTC
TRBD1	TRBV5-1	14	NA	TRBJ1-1	CASSPGTAQTEAFF	TGCGCCAGCAGCCCCGGGACAGCCCAGACTGAAGCTTTCTTT
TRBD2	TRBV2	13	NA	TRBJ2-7	CASSVGGGLEQYF	TGTGCCAGCAGTGTGGGGGGAGGGCTCGAGCAGTACTTC
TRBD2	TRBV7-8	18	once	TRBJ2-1	CASSFFEGGTSGSNEQFF	TGTGCCAGCAGCTTTTTCGAGGGAGGGACTAGCGGGAGTAATGAGCAGTTCTTC
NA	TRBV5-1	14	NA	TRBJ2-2	CASSVGTNTGELFF	TGCGCCAGCAGCGTGGGGACTAACACCGGGGAGCTGTTTTTT
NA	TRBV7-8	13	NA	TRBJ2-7	CASSPGPSYEQYF	TGTGCCAGCAGCCCTGGCCCGTCCTACGAGCAGTACTTC
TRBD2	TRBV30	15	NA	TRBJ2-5	CAWSPGAGGQETQYF	TGTGCCTGGAGTCCCGGAGCGGGGGGCCAAGAGACCCAGTACTTC
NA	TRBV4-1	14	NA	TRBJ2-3	CASSQVLGWDTQYF	TGCGCCAGCAGCCAGGTACTAGGTTGGGATACGCAGTATTTT
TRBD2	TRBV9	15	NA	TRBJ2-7	CASSPSGRVTYEQYF	TGTGCCAGCAGCCCCAGCGGGAGGGTAACCTACGAGCAGTACTTC
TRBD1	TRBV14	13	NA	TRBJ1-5	CAIQGARNQPQHF	TGTGCCATCCAGGGGGCGCGTAATCAGCCCCAGCATTTT
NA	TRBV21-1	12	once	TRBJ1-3	CASSKTRNTIYF	TGTGCCAGCAGCAAAACAAGAAACACCATATATTTT
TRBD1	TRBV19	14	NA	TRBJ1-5	CASSPGQGHQPQHF	TGTGCCAGTAGTCCGGGACAGGGGCATCAGCCCCAGCATTTT
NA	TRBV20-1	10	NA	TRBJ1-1	CSEGGSEAFF	TGCAGCGAAGGCGGGTCTGAAGCTTTCTTT
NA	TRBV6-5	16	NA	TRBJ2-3	CASSYSSGAGTDTQYF	TGTGCCAGCAGTTACTCTTCGGGAGCCGGCACAGATACGCAGTATTTT
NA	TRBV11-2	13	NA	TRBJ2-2	CASSLITGGELFF	TGTGCCAGCAGCTTAATTACGGGCGGGGAGCTGTTTTTT
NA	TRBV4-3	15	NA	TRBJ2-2	CASSQERQGTGELFF	TGCGCCAGCAGCCAAGAAAGGCAGGGCACCGGGGAGCTGTTTTTT
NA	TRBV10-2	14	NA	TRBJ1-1	CASSETTLVTEAFF	TGCGCCAGCAGTGAGACGACATTGGTCACTGAAGCTTTCTTT
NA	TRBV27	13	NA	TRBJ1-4	CASRSWRAEKLFF	TGTGCCAGCAGATCGTGGAGGGCTGAAAAACTGTTTTTT
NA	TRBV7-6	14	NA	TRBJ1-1	CASSFGSNPYEAFF	TGTGCCAGCAGCTTCGGTTCCAACCCTTATGAAGCTTTCTTT
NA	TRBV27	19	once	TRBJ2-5	CASSLRFTGSLGLRETQYF	TGTGCCAGCAGTTTACGATTTACGGGTTCCCTCGGACTGAGAGAGACCCAGTACTTC
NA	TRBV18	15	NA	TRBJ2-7	CASSPRNRSSYEQYF	TGTGCCAGCTCACCACGTAACAGGAGCTCCTACGAGCAGTACTTC
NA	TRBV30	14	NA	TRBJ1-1	CAWSSITGITEAFF	TGTGCCTGGAGTTCAATCACAGGGATCACTGAAGCTTTCTTT
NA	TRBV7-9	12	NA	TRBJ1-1	CASSVMNTEAFF	TGTGCCAGTTCCGTTATGAACACTGAAGCTTTCTTT
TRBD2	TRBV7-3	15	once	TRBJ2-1	CASSLVAGGMNEQFF	TGTGCCAGCAGCTTAGTAGCGGGAGGCATGAATGAGCAGTTCTTC
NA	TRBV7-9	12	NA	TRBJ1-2	CASSLTGKGYTF	TGTGCCAGCAGCTTAACGGGGAAAGGCTACACCTTC
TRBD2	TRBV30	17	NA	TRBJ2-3	CAPSLTLGAGGPNTQYF	TGTGCGCCGAGTCTTACCCTCGGAGCGGGAGGGCCCAATACGCAGTATTTT
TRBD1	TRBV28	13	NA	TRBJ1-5	CASRQGANQPQHF	TGTGCCAGTAGACAGGGGGCGAATCAGCCCCAGCATTTT
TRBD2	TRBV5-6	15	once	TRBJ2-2	CASRLAGVGTGELFF	TGTGCCAGCAGACTAGCGGGAGTGGGCACCGGGGAGCTGTTTTTT
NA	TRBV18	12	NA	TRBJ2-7	CASSPTPYEQYF	TGTGCCAGCTCACCGACACCCTACGAGCAGTACTTC
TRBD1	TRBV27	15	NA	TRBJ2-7	CASWPRDRGSYEQYF	TGTGCCAGTTGGCCAAGGGACAGGGGATCCTACGAGCAGTACTTC
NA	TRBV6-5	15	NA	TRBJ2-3	CASSYRGESTDTQYF	TGTGCCAGCAGTTACCGCGGGGAAAGCACAGATACGCAGTATTTT
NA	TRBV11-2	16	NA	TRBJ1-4	CASSLQYRDTNEKLFF	TGTGCCAGCAGCTTGCAGTACAGGGACACTAATGAAAAACTGTTTTTT
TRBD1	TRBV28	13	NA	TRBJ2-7	CASIITGGYEQYF	TGTGCCAGCATTATTACAGGGGGCTACGAGCAGTACTTC
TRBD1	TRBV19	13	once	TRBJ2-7	CASKGQGEAEQYF	TGTGCCAGTAAAGGACAGGGGGAAGCCGAGCAGTACTTC
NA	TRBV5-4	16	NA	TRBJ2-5	CASSLSLVREQETQYF	TGTGCCAGCAGCTTGAGCCTCGTTCGGGAGCAAGAGACCCAGTACTTC
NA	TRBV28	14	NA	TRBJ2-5	CASTLGGDLETQYF	TGTGCCAGCACCCTAGGTGGAGACTTGGAGACCCAGTACTTC
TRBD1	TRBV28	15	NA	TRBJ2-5	CASSSPRGSQETQYF	TGTGCCAGCAGTTCCCCCAGGGGGAGTCAAGAGACCCAGTACTTC
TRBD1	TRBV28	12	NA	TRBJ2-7	CATGDRVYEQYF	TGTGCTACCGGGGACAGGGTCTACGAGCAGTACTTC
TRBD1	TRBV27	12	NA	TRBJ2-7	CASSSRGNEQYF	TGTGCCAGCAGTAGCAGGGGGAATGAGCAGTACTTC
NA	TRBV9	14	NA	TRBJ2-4	CASSVAKREDIQYF	TGTGCCAGCAGCGTAGCTAAGCGAGAGGACATTCAGTACTTC
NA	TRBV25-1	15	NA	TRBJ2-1	CASRRRDSVQVEQFF	TGTGCCAGCAGACGTCGGGACTCCGTTCAGGTTGAGCAGTTCTTC
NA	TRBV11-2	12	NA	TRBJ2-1	CASSYRGNEQFF	TGTGCCAGCAGCTATCGAGGAAATGAGCAGTTCTTC
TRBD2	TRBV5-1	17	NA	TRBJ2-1	CASSTARLASSYNEQFF	TGCGCCAGCAGCACTGCTCGACTAGCTTCATCCTACAATGAGCAGTTCTTC
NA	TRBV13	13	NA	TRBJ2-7	CASSFAEAYEQYF	TGTGCCAGCAGCTTCGCGGAAGCCTACGAGCAGTACTTC
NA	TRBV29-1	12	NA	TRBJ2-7	CSVRHSIYEQYF	TGCAGCGTTCGCCACAGCATCTACGAGCAGTACTTC
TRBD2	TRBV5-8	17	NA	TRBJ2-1	CADPRDYPLSSYNEQFF	TGTGCCGATCCCCGGGACTATCCATTGAGCTCCTACAATGAGCAGTTCTTC
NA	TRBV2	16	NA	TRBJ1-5	CASGSGGGSSNQPQHF	TGTGCCAGCGGCAGCGGCGGGGGCTCGAGCAATCAGCCCCAGCATTTT
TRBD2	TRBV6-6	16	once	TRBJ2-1	CASGVMTSGIANEQFF	TGTGCCAGCGGGGTCATGACTAGCGGGATCGCCAATGAGCAGTTCTTC
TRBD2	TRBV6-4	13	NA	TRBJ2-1	CASSSGTSNEQFF	TGTGCCAGCAGTTCCGGGACTAGCAATGAGCAGTTCTTC
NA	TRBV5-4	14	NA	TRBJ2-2	CASSLRTEAGELFF	TGTGCCAGCAGCTTGCGGACAGAGGCCGGGGAGCTGTTTTTT
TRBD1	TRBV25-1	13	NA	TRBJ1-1	CASSSGTGAEAFF	TGTGCCAGCAGCTCCGGGACAGGGGCTGAAGCTTTCTTT
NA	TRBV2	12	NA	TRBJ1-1	CASLKGPTEAFF	TGTGCCAGCTTAAAGGGGCCAACTGAAGCTTTCTTT
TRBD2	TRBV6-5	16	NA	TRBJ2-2	CASSYLTSGSSGELFF	TGTGCCAGCAGTTACCTAACTAGCGGGAGTTCCGGGGAGCTGTTTTTT
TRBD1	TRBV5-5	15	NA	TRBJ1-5	CASSRQGSSNQPQHF	TGTGCCAGCAGCCGACAGGGGAGTAGCAATCAGCCCCAGCATTTT
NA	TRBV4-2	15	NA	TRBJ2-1	CASSQEETNYNEQFF	TGTGCCAGCAGCCAAGAGGAGACTAATTACAATGAGCAGTTCTTC
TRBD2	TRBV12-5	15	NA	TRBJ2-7	CASGLVALAVVEQYF	TGTGCTAGTGGTTTGGTTGCTCTAGCGGTGGTCGAGCAGTACTTC